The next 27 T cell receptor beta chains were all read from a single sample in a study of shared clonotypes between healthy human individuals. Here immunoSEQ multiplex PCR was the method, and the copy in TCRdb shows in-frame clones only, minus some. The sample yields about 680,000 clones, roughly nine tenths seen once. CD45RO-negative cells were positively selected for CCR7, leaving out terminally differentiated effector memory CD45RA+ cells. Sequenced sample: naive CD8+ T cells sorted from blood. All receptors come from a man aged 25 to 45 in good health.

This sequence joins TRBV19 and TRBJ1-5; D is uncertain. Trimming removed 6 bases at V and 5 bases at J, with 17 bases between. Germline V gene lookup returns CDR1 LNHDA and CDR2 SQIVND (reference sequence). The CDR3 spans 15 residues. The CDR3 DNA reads TGTGCCAGTAGAAATATCCAGTCTCGGCATCAGCCCCAGCATTTT. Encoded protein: CASRNIQSRHQPQHF.

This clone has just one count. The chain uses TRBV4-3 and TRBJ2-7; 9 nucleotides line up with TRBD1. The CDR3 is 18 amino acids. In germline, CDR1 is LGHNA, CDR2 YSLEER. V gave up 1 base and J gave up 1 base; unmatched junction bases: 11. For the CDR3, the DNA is TGCGCCAGCAGCCAAGCCGTACCTGGGACAGGGTTTTCCTACGAGCAGTACTTC. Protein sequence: CASSQAVPGTGFSYEQYF.

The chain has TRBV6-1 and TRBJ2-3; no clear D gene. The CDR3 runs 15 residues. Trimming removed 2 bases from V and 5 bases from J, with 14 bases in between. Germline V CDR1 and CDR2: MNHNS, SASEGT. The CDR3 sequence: CASSENPLGLDTQYF. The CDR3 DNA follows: TGTGCCAGCAGTGAAAATCCCCTCGGGTTAGATACGCAGTATTTT.

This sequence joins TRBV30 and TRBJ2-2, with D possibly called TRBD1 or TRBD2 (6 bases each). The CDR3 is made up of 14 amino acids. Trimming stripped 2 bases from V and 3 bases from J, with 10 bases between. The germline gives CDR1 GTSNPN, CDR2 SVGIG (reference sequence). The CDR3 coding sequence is TGTGCCTGGAGTTGGGGGGCAGACACCGGGGAGCTGTTTTTT. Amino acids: CAWSWGADTGELFF.

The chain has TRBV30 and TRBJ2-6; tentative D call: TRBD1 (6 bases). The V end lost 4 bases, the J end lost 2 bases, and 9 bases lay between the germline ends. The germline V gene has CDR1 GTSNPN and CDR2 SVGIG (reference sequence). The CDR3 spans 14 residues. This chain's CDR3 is CAWNTGTGANVLTF. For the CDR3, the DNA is TGTGCCTGGAACACAGGGACTGGGGCCAACGTCCTGACTTTC.

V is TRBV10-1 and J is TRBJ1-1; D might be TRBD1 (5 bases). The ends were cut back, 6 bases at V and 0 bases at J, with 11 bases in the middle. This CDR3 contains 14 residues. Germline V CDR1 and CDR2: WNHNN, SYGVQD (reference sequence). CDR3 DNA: TGCGCCAGCAGGCCCGCAGGGCTGAACACTGAAGCTTTCTTT. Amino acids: CASRPAGLNTEAFF.

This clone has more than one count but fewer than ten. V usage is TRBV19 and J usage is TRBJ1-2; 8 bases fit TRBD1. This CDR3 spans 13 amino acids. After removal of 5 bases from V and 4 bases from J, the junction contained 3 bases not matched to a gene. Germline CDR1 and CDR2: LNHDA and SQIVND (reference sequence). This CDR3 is CASSLGTGYGYTF. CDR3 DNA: TGTGCCAGTAGTCTCGGGACAGGCTATGGCTACACCTTC.

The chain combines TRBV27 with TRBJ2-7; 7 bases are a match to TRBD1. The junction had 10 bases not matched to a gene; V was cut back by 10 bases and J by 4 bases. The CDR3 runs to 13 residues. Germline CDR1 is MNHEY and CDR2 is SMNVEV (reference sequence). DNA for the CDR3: TGTGCCAAGACCGGGACAGAACTATACGAGCAGTACTTC. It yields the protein CAKTGTELYEQYF.

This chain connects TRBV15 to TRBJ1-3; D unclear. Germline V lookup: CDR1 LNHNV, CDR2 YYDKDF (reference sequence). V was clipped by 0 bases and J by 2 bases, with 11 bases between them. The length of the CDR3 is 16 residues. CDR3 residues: CATSRDQVGTGNTIYF. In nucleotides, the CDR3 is TGTGCCACCAGCAGAGATCAAGTCGGGACTGGAAACACCATATATTTT. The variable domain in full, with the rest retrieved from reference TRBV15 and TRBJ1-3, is DAMVIQNPRYQVTQFGKPVTLSCSQTLNHNVMYWYQQKSSQAPKLLFHYYDKDFNNEADTPDNFQSRRPNTSFCFLDIRSPGLGDTAMYLCATSRDQVGTGNTIYFGEGSWLTVV.

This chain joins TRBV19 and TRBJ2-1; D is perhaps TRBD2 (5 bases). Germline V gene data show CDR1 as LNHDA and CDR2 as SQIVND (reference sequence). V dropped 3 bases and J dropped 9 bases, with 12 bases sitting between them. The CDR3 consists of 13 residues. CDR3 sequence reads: CASSILASGEQFF. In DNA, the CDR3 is TGTGCCAGTAGTATCCTAGCTTCAGGTGAGCAGTTCTTC.

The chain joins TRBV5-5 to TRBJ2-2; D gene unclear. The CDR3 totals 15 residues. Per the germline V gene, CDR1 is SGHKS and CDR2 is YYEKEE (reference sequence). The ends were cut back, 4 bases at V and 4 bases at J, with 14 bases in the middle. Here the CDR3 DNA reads TGTGCCAGCAGCCCAAAGGGCTCGGGCACCGGGGAGCTGTTTTTT. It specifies CASSPKGSGTGELFF.

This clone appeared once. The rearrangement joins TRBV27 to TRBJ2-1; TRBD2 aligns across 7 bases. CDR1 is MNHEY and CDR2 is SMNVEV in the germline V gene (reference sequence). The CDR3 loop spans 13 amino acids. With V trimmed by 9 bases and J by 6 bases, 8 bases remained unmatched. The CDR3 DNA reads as TGTGCCAGTTCACGGGAGGAAAGCAATGAGCAGTTCTTC. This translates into CASSREESNEQFF.

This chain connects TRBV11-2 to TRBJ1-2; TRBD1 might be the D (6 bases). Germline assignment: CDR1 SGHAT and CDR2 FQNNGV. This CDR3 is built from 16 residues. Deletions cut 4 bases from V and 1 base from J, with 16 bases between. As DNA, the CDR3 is TGTGCCAGCAGCTCGCCTAATACAGGGATTAACTATGGCTACACCTTC. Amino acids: CASSSPNTGINYGYTF.

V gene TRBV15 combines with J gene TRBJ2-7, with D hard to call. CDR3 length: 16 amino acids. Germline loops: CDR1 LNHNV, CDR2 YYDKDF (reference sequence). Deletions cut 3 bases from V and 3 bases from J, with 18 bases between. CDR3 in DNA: TGTGCCACCAGCAGGTTCGAGCACCCTAACCTCTACGAGCAGTACTTC. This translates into CATSRFEHPNLYEQYF.

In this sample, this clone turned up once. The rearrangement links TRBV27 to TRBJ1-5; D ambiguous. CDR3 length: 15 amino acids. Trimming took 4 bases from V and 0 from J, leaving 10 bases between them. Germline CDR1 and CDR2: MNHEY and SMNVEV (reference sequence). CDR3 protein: CASSSHNNSNQPQHF. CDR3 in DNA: TGTGCCAGCAGTTCTCACAATAATAGCAATCAGCCCCAGCATTTT.

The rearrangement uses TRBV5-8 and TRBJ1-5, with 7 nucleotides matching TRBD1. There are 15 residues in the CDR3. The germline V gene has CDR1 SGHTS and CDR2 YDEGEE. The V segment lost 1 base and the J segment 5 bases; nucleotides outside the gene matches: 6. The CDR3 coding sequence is TGTGCCAGCAGCTTGCCCCAGGGGGGGGATCAGCCCCAGCATTTT. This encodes CASSLPQGGDQPQHF.

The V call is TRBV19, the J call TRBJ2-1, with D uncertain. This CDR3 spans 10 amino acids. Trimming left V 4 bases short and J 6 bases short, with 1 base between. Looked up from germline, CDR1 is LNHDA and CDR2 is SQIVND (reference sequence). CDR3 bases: TGTGCCAGTAGTAGCAATGAGCAGTTCTTC. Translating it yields CASSSNEQFF.

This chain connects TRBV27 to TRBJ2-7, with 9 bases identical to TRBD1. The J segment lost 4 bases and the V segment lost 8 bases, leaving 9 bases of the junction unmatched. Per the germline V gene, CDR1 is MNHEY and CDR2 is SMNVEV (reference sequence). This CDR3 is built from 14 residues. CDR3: CASATGTGRYEQYF. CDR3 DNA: TGTGCCAGCGCGACCGGGACAGGGCGATACGAGCAGTACTTC.

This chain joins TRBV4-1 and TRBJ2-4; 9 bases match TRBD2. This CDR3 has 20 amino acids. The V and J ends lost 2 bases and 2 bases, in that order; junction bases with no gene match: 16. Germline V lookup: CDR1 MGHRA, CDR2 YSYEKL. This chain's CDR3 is CASSQIWTSARGWTKNIQYF. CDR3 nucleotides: TGCGCCAGCAGCCAAATATGGACTAGCGCGAGGGGGTGGACCAAAAACATTCAGTACTTC.

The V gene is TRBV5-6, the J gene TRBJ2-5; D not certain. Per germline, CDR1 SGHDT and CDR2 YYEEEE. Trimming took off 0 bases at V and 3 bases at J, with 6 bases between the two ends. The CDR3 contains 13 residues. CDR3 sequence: CASSLVIEETQYF. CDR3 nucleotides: TGTGCCAGCAGCTTGGTTATCGAAGAGACCCAGTACTTC. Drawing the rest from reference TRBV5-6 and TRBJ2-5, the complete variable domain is DAGVTQSPTHLIKTRGQQVTLRCSPKSGHDTVSWYQQALGQGPQFIFQYYEEEERQRGNFPDRFSGHQFPNYSSELNVNALLLGDSALYLCASSLVIEETQYFGPGTRLLVL.

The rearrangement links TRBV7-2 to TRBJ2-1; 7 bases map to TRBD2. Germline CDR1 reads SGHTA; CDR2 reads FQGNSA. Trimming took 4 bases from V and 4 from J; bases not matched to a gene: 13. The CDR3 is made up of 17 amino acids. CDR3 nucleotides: TGTGCCAGCAGCTCATCTCGGACTAGTTCGGGGTACAATGAGCAGTTCTTC. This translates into CASSSSRTSSGYNEQFF.

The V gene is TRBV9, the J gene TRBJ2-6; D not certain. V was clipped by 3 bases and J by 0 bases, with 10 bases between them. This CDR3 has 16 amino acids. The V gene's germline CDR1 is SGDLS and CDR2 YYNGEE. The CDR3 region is CASSGPVNSGANVLTF. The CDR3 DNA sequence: TGTGCCAGCAGCGGTCCAGTGAACTCTGGGGCCAACGTCCTGACTTTC.

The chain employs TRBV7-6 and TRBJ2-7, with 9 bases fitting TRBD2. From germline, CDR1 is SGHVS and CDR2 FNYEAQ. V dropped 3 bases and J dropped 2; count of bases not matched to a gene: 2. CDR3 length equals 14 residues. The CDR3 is CASSFSGSPYEQYF. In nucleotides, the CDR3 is TGTGCCAGCAGCTTTAGCGGGAGCCCCTACGAGCAGTACTTC.

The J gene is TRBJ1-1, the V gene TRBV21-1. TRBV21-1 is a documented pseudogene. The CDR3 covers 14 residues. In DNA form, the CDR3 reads TGTGCCAGCCCGGGACGCCTTATGAACACTGAAGCTTTCTTT. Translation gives CASPGRLMNTEAFF.

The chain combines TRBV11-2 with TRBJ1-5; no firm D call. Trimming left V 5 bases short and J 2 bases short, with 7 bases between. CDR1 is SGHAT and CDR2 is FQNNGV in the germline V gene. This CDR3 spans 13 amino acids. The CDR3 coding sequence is TGTGCCAGCAGCATAGGTGGCAATCAGCCCCAGCATTTT. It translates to CASSIGGNQPQHF.

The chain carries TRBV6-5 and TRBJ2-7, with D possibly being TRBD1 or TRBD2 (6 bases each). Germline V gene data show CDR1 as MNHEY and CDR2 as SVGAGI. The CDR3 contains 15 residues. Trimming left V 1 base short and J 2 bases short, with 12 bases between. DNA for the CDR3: TGTGCCAGCAGTTACTTGTCAGGGGAGGCCTACGAGCAGTACTTC. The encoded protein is CASSYLSGEAYEQYF.

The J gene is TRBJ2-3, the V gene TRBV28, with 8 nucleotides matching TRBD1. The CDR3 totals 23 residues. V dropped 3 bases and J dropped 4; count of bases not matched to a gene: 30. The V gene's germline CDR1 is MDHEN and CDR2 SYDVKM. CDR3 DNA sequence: TGTGCCAGCAGTTTTCACAGCTCCCGGACAGGGCAGTTAGCACCTAGTAACGCAGATACGCAGTATTTT. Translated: CASSFHSSRTGQLAPSNADTQYF.